This T cell receptor (beta chain) was found in a study of blood T cell repertoires in COVID-19. Turning to the study itself: T cells, B-cell-depleted T cells, or PBMCs supplied cDNA or gDNA.

The CDR3 runs 17 residues. The ends lost 3 bases at V and 1 base at J; junction bases unmatched: 3. Germline V gene lookup returns CDR1 SGHTA and CDR2 FQGNSA. In the original analysis: The authors estimated nucleated cell counts from reference gene primer amplification. This table comes from immunoSEQ multiplex PCR, and its TCRdb copy is limited to in-frame clones, with some not included. V and J calls and clone size are copied from that table; D and trimming were computed from the DNA. The repertoire holds 200,000 or so clones, with about 90% as singletons. The chain uses TRBV7-2 and TRBJ2-3; 14 bases fit TRBD2. Sequencing was done on a sample of peripheral blood. The receptor comes from a woman aged 50 to 65 with acute or convalescent COVID-19. The CDR3 region is CASSLTSGGARTDTQYF. The CDR3 nucleotides are TGTGCCAGCAGCTTGACTAGCGGGGGGGCTCGCACAGATACGCAGTATTTT.